The 22 T cell receptor beta chains presented below share a single source sample, sequenced in a study of cytomegalovirus exposure and HLA in healthy donors. Use of 60 Vbeta and 13 Jbeta primers characterized the PCR. TCRdb keeps only in-frame clones here, not all; method: immunoSEQ multiplex PCR. Among around 97,000 clones listed, 79% were seen once. Material for sequencing was PBMCs. Receptor source: a man aged 45-65 years in good health and CMV-seropositive.

In its sample, this clone was seen a few times. This chain links TRBV5-8 with TRBJ2-2; 7 bases are a match to TRBD1. This CDR3 comprises 14 residues. Germline CDR1 SGHTS, CDR2 YDEGEE. V shed 4 bases, J shed 1 base, and the junction held 1 base outside the gene matches. This CDR3 is CASSRDRNTGELFF. The CDR3 coding sequence is TGTGCCAGCAGCCGGGACAGGAACACCGGGGAGCTGTTTTTT. The full variable domain, its missing parts supplied by reference TRBV5-8 and TRBJ2-2, is EAGVTQSPTHLIKTRGQQATLRCSPISGHTSVYWYQQALGLGLQFLLWYDEGEERNRGNFPPRFSGRQFPNYSSELNVNALELEDSALYLCASSRDRNTGELFFGEGSRLTVL.

The rearrangement links TRBV6-1 to TRBJ2-7; 7 nucleotides match TRBD1. The CDR3 is 14 amino acids. The V segment lost 10 bases and the J segment 2 bases; nucleotides outside the gene matches: 11. Germline values: CDR1 MNHNS, CDR2 SASEGT. CDR3 protein: CATLETGLTYEQYF. The DNA of the CDR3 is TGTGCCACGCTCGAGACAGGGTTGACCTACGAGCAGTACTTC.

Regarding this clone: The junction and the germline gene differ at one end; a read error may be behind it. The chain joins TRBV5-4 to TRBJ2-6, with D perhaps TRBD1 (6 bases). CDR1 and CDR2 (germline): SGHNT, YYREEE (reference sequence). The CDR3 length is 16 residues. The CDR3 loop is CASSQEGGSGANVLTF. For the CDR3, the DNA is TGCGCCAGCAGCCAAGAAGGGGGCTCTGGGGCCAACGTCCTGACTTTC.

In its sample, this clone was seen a few times. This rearrangement joins TRBV18 to TRBJ2-2, with a weak D call TRBD2 (5 bases). The CDR3 consists of 15 residues. CDR1 and CDR2 (germline): KGHSH, LQKENI. V was clipped by 6 bases and J by 3 bases, with 14 bases between them. Here the CDR3 DNA reads TGTGCCAGCTCCGAGGGCGGCACTGACACCGGGGAGCTGTTTTTT. Residues: CASSEGGTDTGELFF.

The chain combines TRBV18 with TRBJ2-5, with D uncertain. The CDR3 is 12 amino acids. The V and J ends lost 3 bases and 5 bases respectively, with 7 bases between them. Germline V lookup: CDR1 KGHSH, CDR2 LQKENI. CDR3 DNA sequence: TGTGCCAGCTCACCGTACGGGGAGACCCAGTACTTC. It yields the protein CASSPYGETQYF.

Points on this clone: At one end the junction does not follow the germline gene, possibly because of a read error. The chain employs TRBV28 and TRBJ1-1; D gene unclear. Germline CDR1 MDHEN, CDR2 SYDVKM. CDR3 length: 14 residues. DNA of the CDR3: TGTGCCAGCAGTTTACACACTATGAACACTGAAACTTTCTTT. Translating it yields CASSLHTMNTETFF.

The chain couples TRBV30 to TRBJ2-5; 11 nucleotides agree with TRBD2. The ends lost 4 bases at V and 2 bases at J; junction bases unmatched: 3. The CDR3 is made up of 14 amino acids. Germline loops: CDR1 GTSNPN, CDR2 SVGIG (reference sequence). This CDR3 is CAWTGTSGQETQYF. DNA for the CDR3: TGTGCCTGGACCGGGACTAGCGGACAAGAGACCCAGTACTTC.

The chain employs TRBV28 and TRBJ2-5; possible D gene TRBD2, 5 bases. Germline CDR1 reads MDHEN; CDR2 reads SYDVKM. Trimming pared 5 bases from V and 3 bases from J, leaving 16 bases between. CDR3 length: 15 amino acids. The CDR3 DNA sequence: TGTGCCAGCAGTATTCGTCGGGGTGAAGAAGAGACCCAGTACTTC. It specifies CASSIRRGEEETQYF. The complete variable domain, with remaining parts taken from reference TRBV28 and TRBJ2-5, reads DVKVTQSSRYLVKRTGEKVFLECVQDMDHENMFWYRQDPGLGLRLIYFSYDVKMKEKGDIPEGYSVSREKKERFSLILESASTNQTSMYLCASSIRRGEEETQYFGPGTRLLVL.

Only a few counts were recorded for this clone. The chain links TRBV11-1 to TRBJ2-7, with 10 nucleotides matching TRBD1. After removal of 4 bases from V and 3 bases from J, the junction contained 6 bases not matched to a gene. The germline V gene has CDR1 SGHAT and CDR2 FQDESV (reference sequence). This CDR3 contains 15 residues. CDR3 coding DNA: TGTGCCAGCAGCTCTTTGGGACAGGGGAACTACGAGCAGTACTTC. It specifies CASSSLGQGNYEQYF.

J is TRBJ2-5 and V is TRBV6-6; D unclear. The ends were cut back, 0 bases at V and 3 bases at J, with 14 bases in the middle. CDR1 and CDR2 (germline): MNHNY, SVGAGI (reference sequence). This CDR3 has 16 amino acids. This CDR3 is CASSYSSHDGEETQYF. Here the CDR3 DNA reads TGTGCCAGCAGTTACTCAAGCCATGACGGAGAAGAGACCCAGTACTTC.

The genes are TRBV5-6 and TRBJ2-1; 7 bases line up with TRBD1. V gave up 0 bases and J gave up 8 bases; unmatched junction bases: 8. Looked up from germline, CDR1 is SGHDT and CDR2 is YYEEEE. The CDR3 is 15 residues long. CDR3 DNA: TGTGCCAGCAGCTTGGAGGGGGCTAGTTGGTATGAGCAGTTCTTC. The encoded protein is CASSLEGASWYEQFF.

The chain carries TRBV19 and TRBJ2-3; 8 positions agree with TRBD1. Unmatched junction bases numbered 24, after V lost 6 bases and J lost 4 bases. The length of the CDR3 is 20 residues. Germline CDR1 reads LNHDA; CDR2 reads SQIVND (reference sequence). DNA of the CDR3: TGTGCCAGTAGACTTCACCGGGACAGGTGCCACTGGGGGCCTGCAGATACGCAGTATTTT. Translating gives CASRLHRDRCHWGPADTQYF.

The chain combines TRBV6-5 with TRBJ2-1, with TRBD2 matching 15 bases. The CDR3 is 15 amino acids. The germline gives CDR1 MNHEY, CDR2 SVGAGI. The V segment lost 7 bases and the J segment 7 bases; nucleotides outside the gene matches: 5. The CDR3 spells CASNPGTSGRNEQFF. Here the CDR3 DNA reads TGTGCCAGCAACCCCGGGACTAGCGGGAGGAATGAGCAGTTCTTC.

This chain links TRBV7-6 with TRBJ2-2; 10 bases agree with TRBD1. This CDR3 is built from 16 residues. Germline loops: CDR1 SGHVS, CDR2 FNYEAQ. J was trimmed by 0 bases and V by 4 bases; bases with no gene match: 2. The CDR3 DNA reads TGTGCCAGCAGCTCGGGACAGGGGCCGAACACCGGGGAGCTGTTTTTT. It yields the protein CASSSGQGPNTGELFF.

There are a few counts of this clone. The chain joins TRBV29-1 to TRBJ2-5; 10 bases map to TRBD2. The V gene's germline CDR1 is SQVTM and CDR2 ANQGSEA. CDR3 length: 16 amino acids. V was clipped by 1 base and J by 5 bases; unmatched bases: 10. The CDR3 region is CSVEVGASGSWETQYF. The CDR3 DNA sequence: TGCAGCGTTGAAGTGGGGGCTAGCGGGAGCTGGGAGACCCAGTACTTC.

The chain employs TRBV6-5 and TRBJ2-5, with a tentative D call TRBD1 (5 bases). CDR3 length equals 13 residues. Trimming left V 8 bases short and J 5 bases short, with 15 bases between. Germline V gene lookup returns CDR1 MNHEY and CDR2 SVGAGI. CDR3 in amino acids: CASLKGLDETQYF. The CDR3 nucleotides are TGTGCCAGCCTCAAGGGGCTGGACGAGACCCAGTACTTC.

Details on this clone: The same CDR3 can be traced to other DNA sequences in this sample. The J gene is TRBJ1-4, the V gene TRBV4-3; 8 bases agree with TRBD1. There are 15 residues in the CDR3. J lost 4 bases, V lost 2 bases, and 3 bases had no gene match. Germline-derived CDR1 and CDR2 are LGHNA and YSLEER. DNA of the CDR3: TGCGCCAGCAGCCAACACAGGGGGAATAATGAAAAACTGTTTTTT. Translating it yields CASSQHRGNNEKLFF.

A single count supports this clone. The chain links TRBV28 to TRBJ2-1, with unresolved D. Germline lookup yields CDR1 MDHEN and CDR2 SYDVKM. The CDR3 length is 12 residues. The V end was cut by 2 bases, the J end by 7 bases, with 6 bases between. DNA of the CDR3: TGTGCCAGCAGTTTAGCTACGAATGAGCAGTTCTTC. Translating gives CASSLATNEQFF.

The rearrangement uses TRBV7-2 and TRBJ2-1; tentative D call: TRBD2 (6 bases). Per germline, CDR1 SGHTA and CDR2 FQGNSA. The CDR3 has 13 amino acids. Trimming shortened V by 3 bases and J by 13 bases, and 16 bases separated the two germline ends. For the CDR3, the DNA is TGTGCCAGCAGCTTGGGGACTCCGGGGTTACAGTTCTTC. Translated, it gives CASSLGTPGLQFF.

This clone appeared a single time. V and J are TRBV28 and TRBJ2-3, with 9 nucleotides matching TRBD1. Germline CDR1 and CDR2: MDHEN and SYDVKM. Trimming took 5 bases from V and 5 from J; bases not matched to a gene: 14. CDR3 length: 17 residues. For the CDR3, the DNA is TGTGCCAGCAGTGTATCCGGGACAGGGAGAGGGGGAGATACGCAGTATTTT. It specifies CASSVSGTGRGGDTQYF.

The J gene is TRBJ2-5, the V gene TRBV11-2, with 8 bases fitting TRBD1. The CDR3 sequence is 15 residues long. With 2 bases clipped from V and 4 bases from J, the junction kept 6 bases outside the gene matches. CDR1 and CDR2 from the germline V gene are SGHAT and FQNNGV. CDR3 coding DNA: TGTGCCAGCAGCTTATGGACAGGGATTGGAGAGACCCAGTACTTC. Translation: CASSLWTGIGETQYF.

The chain is built from TRBV10-3 and TRBJ2-2, with a tentative D call TRBD2 (5 bases). The CDR3 is made up of 15 amino acids. CDR1 is ENHRY, CDR2 SYGVKD, per germline. With 1 base removed from V and 4 bases from J, the gap between germline ends came to 10 bases. The DNA of the CDR3 is TGTGCCATCAGTGAGTGGAGCGGCGGCACCGGGGAGCTGTTTTTT. It codes for CAISEWSGGTGELFF.